Each of the 13 T cell receptor beta chains below was sequenced from the same sample in a study of CD8+CD57+ T cells in acquired aplastic anemia. Individuals selected for sequencing had exhibited CD8+CD57+ cell expansion on flow cytometry. According to the study, genomic DNA was the template for TCR beta VDJ and CDR3 profiling. TCRdb itself ran the reads through MiXCR, one entry per CDR3 protein. The table shows 150,000 or so distinct CDR3 sequences, with about 45% occurring only once. What was sequenced was sorted CD4+, CD8+, or CD8+CD57+ T cells (not recorded which) from PBMCs. The receptors stem from a human donor with aplastic anemia.

In its sample, this clonotype was seen many times. The chain links TRBV24-1 to TRBJ1-1; 7 nucleotides match TRBD1. The CDR3 loop spans 13 amino acids. J lost 7 bases, V lost 3 bases, and 4 bases had no gene match. Per germline, CDR1 KGHDR and CDR2 SFDVKD. The CDR3 region has the DNA TGTGCCACCAGTGATGCGACAGGGCTTGAAGCTTTCTTT. This translates into CATSDATGLEAFF.

At least ten counts were recorded for this clonotype. The CDR3, as DNA: TGTGCCAGCAGCCCCCCCGGGGGAAACACCATATATTTT. It specifies CASSPPGGNTIYF. This rearrangement joins TRBV7-2 to TRBJ1-3; D unresolved. CDR3 length equals 13 residues. Germline V lookup: CDR1 SGHTA, CDR2 FQGNSA. The V end lost 5 bases, the J end lost 4 bases, and 9 bases lay between the germline ends. Drawing the rest from reference TRBV7-2 and TRBJ1-3, the complete variable domain is GAGVSQSPSNKVTEKGKDVELRCDPISGHTALYWYRQSLGQGLEFLIYFQGNSAPDKSGLPSDRFSAERTGGSVSTLTIQRTQQEDSAVYLCASSPPGGNTIYFGEGSWLTVV.

This clonotype was picked up many times. The V gene is TRBV9, the J gene TRBJ1-1; 8 bases map to TRBD1. The V gene end was trimmed by 0 bases and the J gene end by 4 bases; junction bases not matched to a gene: 5. This CDR3 spans 15 amino acids. Germline lookup yields CDR1 SGDLS and CDR2 YYNGEE. CDR3: CASSVGTGTGTEAFF. The CDR3 nucleotides are TGTGCCAGCAGCGTAGGGACAGGGACTGGCACTGAAGCTTTCTTT.

This clonotype was observed at least ten times. This chain links TRBV7-9 with TRBJ2-5, with TRBD1 matching 9 bases. The CDR3 loop spans 15 amino acids. The trim removed 5 bases at V and 5 bases at J, leaving 9 bases unmatched. The germline V gene encodes CDR1 SEHNR and CDR2 FQNEAQ (reference sequence). DNA of the CDR3: TGTGCCAGCAGCAAAAGGACAGGGGAGCGGGAGACCCAGTACTTC. It encodes CASSKRTGERETQYF.

In its sample, this clonotype was seen many times. V gene TRBV4-3 combines with J gene TRBJ2-1, with TRBD2 matching over 9 bases. Losses at the gene ends were 0 bases for V and 14 bases for J; bases not matched to a gene: 8. The CDR3 length is 14 residues. Germline V gives CDR1 LGHNA, CDR2 YSLEER. The CDR3 protein is CASSQDKVAGEEFF. CDR3 DNA: TGCGCCAGCAGCCAAGATAAGGTAGCGGGAGAAGAGTTCTTC.

This chain links TRBV11-2 with TRBJ2-3; 8 bases map to TRBD2. The CDR3 sequence is 15 residues long. The germline CDR1 and CDR2 sequences are SGHAT and FQNNGV. Trimming removed 5 bases from V and 7 bases from J; junction bases left unmatched: 11. The CDR3 spells CASSINGGAENTQYF. CDR3 sequence (DNA): TGTGCCAGCAGCATAAACGGGGGGGCCGAAAATACGCAGTATTTT.

The chain uses TRBV2 and TRBJ2-1, with D unresolved. V lost 6 bases and J lost 9, with 9 bases in between. The CDR3 extends over 11 amino acids. Germline-derived CDR1 and CDR2 are SNHLY and FYNNEI. The CDR3 DNA sequence: TGTGCCAGCAGGCTTGAAGGTGAGCAGTTCTTC. Residues: CASRLEGEQFF.

This clonotype was observed a handful of times. CDR3 protein: CASRPGGGRREKLFF. CDR3 in DNA: TGTGCCAGCAGACCGGGAGGGGGGCGTAGGGAAAAACTGTTTTTT. V is TRBV6-1 and J is TRBJ1-4; perhaps TRBD1 as D (6 bases). The length of the CDR3 is 15 residues. V lost 6 bases to trimming and J lost 8 bases, with 19 bases between them. Germline loops: CDR1 MNHNS, CDR2 SASEGT.

This clonotype turned up a few times. It may be a read error: a sequence one base away is much more abundant. The chain combines TRBV12-3 or TRBV12-4 with TRBJ1-6; D is unresolved. The CDR3 is 14 residues long. The V end lost 6 bases, the J end lost 9 bases, and 15 bases lay between the germline ends. CDR3 DNA sequence: TGTGCCAGCAGATCATATCAGGATAGTTCACCCCTCCACTTT. Its translation is CASRSYQDSSPLHF.

As for this clonotype: A read error may explain this, as a much larger clone is one base away. This chain uses TRBV12-3 or TRBV12-4 with TRBJ1-5; TRBD1 aligns across 7 bases. The CDR3 totals 16 residues. Written as DNA, the CDR3 is TGTGCCGGCAGTTTACAGGGGAGAATGGGCAATCAGCCCCAGCATTTT. This gives the protein CAGSLQGRMGNQPQHF.

This clonotype was detected many times. The chain couples TRBV7-3 to TRBJ2-3, with a possible D match to TRBD2 (5 bases). CDR1 is SGHTA, CDR2 FQGTGA, per germline. Between the trimmed V and J ends, which lost 5 bases and 2 bases, there was a span of 14 bases. This CDR3 region has 15 residues. The CDR3 loop reads CASSPSLASTDTQYF. CDR3 nucleotide sequence: TGTGCCAGCAGCCCCTCTCTAGCCTCCACAGATACGCAGTATTTT.

Only one count was recorded for this clonotype. This chain uses TRBV29-1 with TRBJ2-5, with D perhaps matching TRBD1 or TRBD2 (5 bases each). The CDR3 has 12 amino acids. Looked up from germline, CDR1 is SQVTM and CDR2 is ANQGSEA. V was shortened by 7 bases and J by 5 bases, with 14 bases between the two germline ends. CDR3 sequence: CSAGAGTETQYF. CDR3 DNA sequence: TGCAGCGCTGGGGCAGGGACGGAGACCCAGTACTTC.

This rearrangement joins TRBV19 to TRBJ1-5; TRBD1 aligns across 7 bases. The CDR3 consists of 15 residues. CDR1 is LNHDA, CDR2 SQIVND, per germline (reference sequence). With 5 bases clipped from V and 4 bases from J, the junction kept 8 bases outside the gene matches. CDR3 in DNA: TGTGCCAGTAGTCCTGGGACAGCCATTAATCAGCCCCAGCATTTT. Amino acid sequence: CASSPGTAINQPQHF.